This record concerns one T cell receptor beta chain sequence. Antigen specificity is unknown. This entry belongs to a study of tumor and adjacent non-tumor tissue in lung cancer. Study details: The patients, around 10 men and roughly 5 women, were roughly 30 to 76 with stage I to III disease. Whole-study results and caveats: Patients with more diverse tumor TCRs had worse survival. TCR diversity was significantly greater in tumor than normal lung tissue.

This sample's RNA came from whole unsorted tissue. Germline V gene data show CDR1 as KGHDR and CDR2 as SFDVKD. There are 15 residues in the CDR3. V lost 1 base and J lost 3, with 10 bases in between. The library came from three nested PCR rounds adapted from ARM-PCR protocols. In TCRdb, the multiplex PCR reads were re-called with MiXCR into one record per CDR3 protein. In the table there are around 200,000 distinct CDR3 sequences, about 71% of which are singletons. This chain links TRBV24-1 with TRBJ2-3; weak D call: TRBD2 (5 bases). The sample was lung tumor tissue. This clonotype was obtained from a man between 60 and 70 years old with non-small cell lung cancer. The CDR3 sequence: CATSDFGLATDTQYF. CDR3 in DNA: TGTGCCACCAGTGATTTTGGACTTGCGACAGATACGCAGTATTTT.